The T cell receptor beta chain described here comes from a study of control samples from healthy donors and cancer patients. V lost 8 bases and J 8 bases, leaving 12 bases between the germline ends. Germline loops: CDR1 MNHEY, CDR2 SVGAGI. The CDR3 extends over 11 amino acids. The repertoire was sequenced with immunoSEQ multiplex PCR; TCRdb's copy has only in-frame clones and lacks some. This sample has approximately 140,000 clones, with 85% to 90% found just once. The V and J genes are TRBV6-5 and TRBJ1-2; D may be TRBD1 (5 bases). What was sequenced was PBMCs. This sequence was found in a man aged 50 to 60 with head and neck cancer. CDR3 in DNA: TGTGCCAGCGCTACCGGGGGGGGCTACACCTTC. Translated: CASATGGGYTF.